A single sample gave rise to the 18 T cell receptor beta chains below, sequenced in a study of T cells in localized non-small cell lung cancer (TCRdb year 2020). The library was produced with the immunoSEQ multiplex PCR assay. This immuneACCESS table, as held by TCRdb, lists in-frame sequences with V and J called but not all clones. Of the missing ones, under half trace to an unresolved V gene in checked studies; the others have no known cause. This sample lists tens of thousands of clones; approximately 94% were detected once. In total, the top ten clones hold approximately 7.7% of the sample. The material was peripheral blood, obtained before any cancer treatment. The receptors here all came from a female donor over 55 with stage I lung adenocarcinoma.

The chain combines TRBV4-2 with TRBJ2-5, with a possible D match to TRBD2 (6 bases). Germline V CDR1 and CDR2: LGHNA, YNFKEQ. The CDR3 has 14 residues. V lost 1 base to trimming and J lost 5 bases, with 11 bases between them. The CDR3 loop is CASSQGLESETQYF. The DNA of the CDR3 is TGTGCCAGCAGCCAAGGACTAGAGAGCGAGACCCAGTACTTC.

The chain couples TRBV4-2 to TRBJ2-2, with a weak D call TRBD1 (6 bases). Germline V CDR1 and CDR2: LGHNA, YNFKEQ. V was cut by 4 bases and J by 0 bases, with 9 bases left in between. The CDR3 runs to 15 residues. The DNA for the CDR3 is TGTGCCAGCAGCCGATCAGGGGCGAACACCGGGGAGCTGTTTTTT. It is translated as CASSRSGANTGELFF.

The chain uses TRBV19 and TRBJ2-3; D call uncertain. CDR3 length equals 16 residues. V was trimmed by 7 bases and J by 6 bases, leaving 23 bases between them. Germline CDR1 LNHDA, CDR2 SQIVND (reference sequence). DNA for the CDR3: TGTGCCAGTACTGAACAGATCGTTGGGTGGAAGGATACGCAGTATTTT. The encoded protein is CASTEQIVGWKDTQYF.

The chain has TRBV6-4 and TRBJ2-3; D uncertain. CDR1 is MRHNA, CDR2 SNTAGT, per germline. The ends were cut back, 8 bases at V and 6 bases at J, with 18 bases in the middle. This CDR3 region has 14 residues. CDR3 nucleotides: TGTGCCAGCCGACGTGATCGGGCATCGGATACGCAGTATTTT. It specifies CASRRDRASDTQYF.

A single count supports this clone. The chain's CDR3 is CASIDSSYEQYF. The CDR3 coding sequence is TGTGCCAGTATCGACAGTTCCTACGAGCAGTACTTC. The chain is built from TRBV19 and TRBJ2-7; weak D call: TRBD1 (5 bases). The CDR3 extends over 12 amino acids. Germline lookup yields CDR1 LNHDA and CDR2 SQIVND (reference sequence). Deletions cut 7 bases from V and 1 base from J, with 8 bases between.

This clone was seen just once. This chain links TRBV11-2 with TRBJ2-3; D might be TRBD1 (6 bases). V lost 5 bases and J lost 3, with 15 bases in between. The CDR3 consists of 15 residues. CDR1 and CDR2 (germline): SGHAT, FQNNGV. CDR3 protein: CASSPLSGATDTQYF. The DNA of the CDR3 is TGTGCCAGCAGCCCCTTATCAGGGGCGACAGATACGCAGTATTTT.

This clone was recorded a few times. V and J are TRBV5-1 and TRBJ1-2; D not resolved. Deletions cut 0 bases from V and 2 bases from J, with 5 bases between. Germline assignment: CDR1 SGHRS and CDR2 YFSETQ. This CDR3 contains 13 residues. CDR3 amino acids: CASSLDGNYGYTF. The CDR3 DNA follows: TGCGCCAGCAGCTTGGACGGGAACTATGGCTACACCTTC.

The chain links TRBV6-1 to TRBJ1-1; D not resolved. Trimming left V 3 bases short and J 1 base short, with 9 bases between. In germline, CDR1 is MNHNS, CDR2 SASEGT. This CDR3 has 14 residues. DNA for the CDR3: TGTGCCAGCAGTGACGAGGGTTCGAACACTGAAGCTTTCTTT. Encoded protein: CASSDEGSNTEAFF.

The chain is built from TRBV5-4 and TRBJ1-1, with no clear D. Germline assignment: CDR1 SGHNT and CDR2 YYREEE (reference sequence). The CDR3 is 14 residues long. V was cut by 7 bases and J by 1 base, with 14 bases left in between. The CDR3 here is CASALGITNTEAFF. CDR3 DNA: TGTGCCAGCGCACTGGGAATTACGAACACTGAAGCTTTCTTT.

The CDR3 DNA reads TGTGCCAGCACCTTCATTAATATGCGGGGAGGGTTTGTCGAAGAGACCCAGTACTTC. It is translated as CASTFINMRGGFVEETQYF. V is TRBV7-9 and J is TRBJ2-5; TRBD2 agrees at 7 bases. Per germline, CDR1 SEHNR and CDR2 FQNEAQ (reference sequence). This CDR3 is 19 amino acids long. V was pared by 7 bases and J by 3 bases, with 23 bases of the junction left unmatched.

The CDR3 nucleotides read TGTGCCAGCAGTGAAGTCAGCCACTACGAGCAGTACGTC. Amino acids: CASSEVSHYEQYV. The chain employs TRBV6-1 and TRBJ2-7; D is ambiguous. The CDR3 has 13 residues. Trimming shortened V by 1 base and J by 3 bases, and 7 bases separated the two germline ends. CDR1 is MNHNS, CDR2 SASEGT, per germline.

This chain joins TRBV5-8 and TRBJ1-2; no clear D gene. Germline lookup yields CDR1 SGHTS and CDR2 YDEGEE. The V gene lost 0 bases and the J gene lost 6 bases, with 18 bases spanning the gap. The CDR3 runs 16 residues. The CDR3: CASSLEGLGSGDGYTF. CDR3 DNA: TGTGCCAGCAGCTTGGAGGGCTTAGGTAGTGGTGATGGCTACACCTTC.

The V call is TRBV10-2, the J call TRBJ1-5; the match to TRBD1 covers 8 bases. The V gene's germline CDR1 is WSHSY and CDR2 SAAADI. The CDR3 has 13 residues. The V gene end was trimmed by 6 bases and the J gene end by 8 bases; junction bases not matched to a gene: 6. This CDR3 is CASSAMDREPQHF. The CDR3 DNA sequence: TGCGCCAGCAGCGCCATGGACAGGGAGCCCCAGCATTTT.

The chain is built from TRBV10-3 and TRBJ1-1; a weak D match, TRBD1 (5 bases). The V and J ends lost 8 bases and 1 base respectively, with 17 bases between them. The CDR3 spans 15 residues. The germline CDR1 and CDR2 sequences are ENHRY and SYGVKD. The CDR3 spells CAIRGTLIGNTEAFF. Here the CDR3 DNA reads TGTGCCATCCGAGGGACCCTGATTGGGAACACTGAAGCTTTCTTT.

This clone was counted a single time. J is TRBJ2-3 and V is TRBV2; D is perhaps TRBD1 (6 bases). This CDR3 is built from 16 residues. Germline CDR1 SNHLY, CDR2 FYNNEI. With 5 bases removed from V and 0 bases from J, the gap between germline ends came to 15 bases. CDR3 DNA sequence: TGTGCCAGCAGTCAAGAAAGGGACACGAGCACAGATACGCAGTATTTT. It codes for CASSQERDTSTDTQYF.

This chain connects TRBV6-1 to TRBJ2-7; D ambiguous. The CDR3 loop spans 12 amino acids. Per germline, CDR1 MNHNS and CDR2 SASEGT. The V end lost 2 bases, the J end lost 13 bases, and 15 bases lay between the germline ends. The CDR3 protein is CASSESGLHPYV. The CDR3, as DNA: TGTGCCAGCAGTGAATCCGGCCTGCACCCATACGTC.

The chain has TRBV11-1 and TRBJ2-1, with D uncertain. The V and J ends lost 2 bases and 5 bases respectively, with 1 base between them. Germline loops: CDR1 SGHAT, CDR2 FQDESV (reference sequence). This CDR3 contains 11 residues. DNA for the CDR3: TGTGCCAGCAGCTTACACAATGAGCAGTTCTTC. Translated: CASSLHNEQFF.

The gene calls are TRBV7-6 and TRBJ2-1; no clear D. V lost 3 bases to trimming and J lost 10 bases, with 10 bases between them. CDR3 length equals 12 residues. Per germline, CDR1 SGHVS and CDR2 FNYEAQ. DNA of the CDR3: TGTGCCAGCAGCTTTATTTTGACAGAGCAGTTCTTC. Its protein is CASSFILTEQFF.